This T cell receptor (beta chain) originates from a study of blood T cell repertoires in COVID-19. Study overall: Acute and convalescent COVID-19 samples came from the United States, Italy and Spain.

Sequencing used immunoSEQ multiplex PCR; TCRdb keeps in-frame clones, though not all of them. The sample has roughly 38,000 clones; 90% are singletons. The ends were cut back, 1 base at V and 7 bases at J, with 9 bases in the middle. The CDR3 length is 13 residues. CDR1 and CDR2 from the germline V gene are KGHDR and SFDVKD. This sequence was found in a man in his sixties with active or convalescent COVID-19. The V and J genes are TRBV24-1 and TRBJ1-1; D gene uncertain. The source material was peripheral blood. The CDR3 DNA is TGTGCCACCAGTGATTTTCACGGGAATGAAGCTTTCTTT. Its translation is CATSDFHGNEAFF.